The T cell receptor beta chain under discussion was sequenced for a study of cytomegalovirus exposure and HLA in healthy donors. Samples came from healthy bone marrow donors. Study findings and constraints: As was reported, the HLA-A and HLA-B alleles of most subjects were accurately predicted from TCR beta sequences. After further analysis at a later stage, roughly 16,000 TCR beta sequences were associated with HLA alleles at 0.05 false discovery rate.

Germline-derived CDR1 and CDR2 are KGHSH and LQKENI. This CDR3 comprises 15 residues. With 5 bases removed from V and 7 bases from J, the gap between germline ends came to 15 bases. PCR involved 60 Vbeta and 13 Jbeta primers. Sequencing was performed with immunoSEQ multiplex PCR; in TCRdb, only in-frame clones are kept and a portion is missing. The table includes about 120,000 clones, around 80% detected once. This clone occurred once. Its antigen remains unidentified. This receptor was identified in a young woman in good health and CMV-seronegative. The chain uses TRBV18 and TRBJ1-6; D is possibly TRBD1 (6 bases). The material sequenced was PBMCs. The CDR3 loop reads CASSSHEGGNSPLHF. The CDR3 coding sequence is TGTGCCAGCTCATCCCACGAGGGGGGGAATTCACCCCTCCACTTT.